The 18 T cell receptor beta chains below all came from one sample that was sequenced in a study of Ad26.COV2.S vaccination and SARS-CoV-2 variants. Sequenced by immunoSEQ multiplex PCR; TCRdb stores in-frame clones only, minus some. Found here are about 380,000 clones, about 80% of them singletons; the top ten hold about 7.4%. Sample treatment: approximately 18 received Ad26.COV2.S at low or high dose, single or two shots; a few received placebo; per-sample allocation not given. Day 63 after the first vaccine or placebo injection was the time point for sampling. The sequencing here drew on peripheral blood, taken in a trial of Ad26.COV2.S vaccine versus placebo. All receptors derive from a person between 18 and 59 years old who received the Ad26.COV2.S COVID-19 vaccine or a placebo.

This clone came up once. The chain has TRBV5-1 and TRBJ2-2; possibly TRBD2 for D (6 bases). CDR1 is SGHRS and CDR2 is YFSETQ in the germline V gene. This CDR3 spans 14 amino acids. V lost 5 bases to trimming and J lost 6 bases, with 14 bases between them. The CDR3 reads CASSGGTLAGELFF. The CDR3 DNA is TGCGCCAGCAGTGGGGGGACCCTCGCCGGGGAGCTGTTTTTT.

This sequence joins TRBV7-2 and TRBJ1-2; TRBD1 might be the D (5 bases). The CDR3 spans 18 residues. The V gene lost 5 bases and the J gene lost 4 bases, with 26 bases spanning the gap. Germline lookup yields CDR1 SGHTA and CDR2 FQGNSA. CDR3 bases: TGTGCCAGCAGCGTAGGCCTGTGGGGACGGGGTGCGCGCTATGGCTACACCTTC. It specifies CASSVGLWGRGARYGYTF.

This chain connects TRBV7-2 to TRBJ2-3; 7 bases are a match to TRBD2. The CDR3 contains 15 residues. The V segment lost 3 bases and the J segment 0 bases; nucleotides outside the gene matches: 3. The germline gives CDR1 SGHTA, CDR2 FQGNSA. DNA of the CDR3: TGTGCCAGCAGCTTCACTAGCGTAAGCACAGATACGCAGTATTTT. It specifies CASSFTSVSTDTQYF.

The J gene is TRBJ2-7, the V gene TRBV5-1; 7 nucleotides line up with TRBD2. Germline CDR1 and CDR2: SGHRS and YFSETQ. The CDR3 is 13 amino acids. J was trimmed by 7 bases and V by 5 bases; bases with no gene match: 9. This chain's CDR3 is CASSWQGAGEQYF. CDR3 nucleotide sequence: TGCGCCAGCAGTTGGCAAGGAGCGGGAGAGCAGTACTTC.

The rearrangement links TRBV7-3 to TRBJ2-7; 12 nucleotides match TRBD2. Germline V CDR1 and CDR2: SGHTA, FQGTGA. Trimming at V came to 5 bases and at J to 3 bases, leaving 5 bases not matched to a gene. CDR3 length: 15 residues. The CDR3 DNA is TGTGCCAGCAGCGAAGGACTAGCGGGGCGCTACGAGCAGTACTTC. Translated: CASSEGLAGRYEQYF.

This sequence joins TRBV16 and TRBJ1-3; D call uncertain. The CDR3 has 15 amino acids. Germline lookup yields CDR1 KGHSY and CDR2 FQNENV. Trimming left V 1 base short and J 4 bases short, with 11 bases between. In nucleotides, the CDR3 is TGTGCCAGCAGCCAATTTAATCCCGGAGGAAACACCATATATTTT. This encodes CASSQFNPGGNTIYF.

This clone has only one observation. The chain has TRBV7-3 and TRBJ2-6; TRBD1 agrees at 7 bases. The CDR3 totals 21 residues. After removal of 0 bases from V and 0 bases from J, the junction contained 14 bases not matched to a gene. Germline V gene data show CDR1 as SGHTA and CDR2 as FQGTGA. The CDR3 nucleotides are TGTGCCAGCAGCTTAACGGGACAGCTTACTACGATGAGCTCTGGGGCCAACGTCCTGACTTTC. As protein: CASSLTGQLTTMSSGANVLTF.

Of note for this clone: Compared with germline, one end of the junction differs, possibly owing to a read error. The chain uses TRBV20-1 and TRBJ1-2; no definite D call. The CDR3 spans 10 residues. Germline V gene lookup returns CDR1 DFQATT and CDR2 SNEGSKA (reference sequence). The CDR3 loop is CSATRLTMAF. CDR3 sequence (DNA): TGCAGTGCTACACGACTGACAATGGCCTTC.

This clone was found a few times. The chain uses TRBV19 and TRBJ1-2, with D possibly being TRBD1 (5 bases). Trimming took 4 bases from V and 8 from J, leaving 20 bases between them. CDR3 length equals 15 residues. Germline lookup yields CDR1 LNHDA and CDR2 SQIVND (reference sequence). CDR3: CASSSPPGTAAGYTF. CDR3 nucleotide sequence: TGTGCCAGTAGTAGCCCCCCCGGGACGGCTGCCGGCTACACCTTC.

This clone showed up many times. This chain joins TRBV27 and TRBJ1-1; D ambiguous. Looked up from germline, CDR1 is MNHEY and CDR2 is SMNVEV (reference sequence). The CDR3 length is 11 residues. Written as DNA, the CDR3 is TGTAAACCTAGCCGGCGGGTTGAAGCTTTCTTT. Translation: CKPSRRVEAFF.

This chain uses TRBV6-2 or TRBV6-3 with TRBJ2-5; 7 bases agree with TRBD1. The germline gives CDR1 MNHEY, CDR2 SVGEGT. V trimming: 5 bases; J trimming: 1 base; junction bases outside the gene matches: 7. This CDR3 has 15 amino acids. CDR3 DNA sequence: TGTGCCAGCAGTAAAAGACAGGGAACCCAAGAGACCCAGTACTTC. Amino acid sequence: CASSKRQGTQETQYF.

This clone appeared a few times. This chain links TRBV4-1 with TRBJ2-7; no clear D. Germline-derived CDR1 and CDR2 are MGHRA and YSYEKL. Trimming took 1 base from V and 4 from J, leaving 17 bases between them. This CDR3 is 16 amino acids long. The CDR3 DNA is TGCGCCAGCAGCCAAGCTGGGTGGGCAGGTCTATACGAGCAGTACTTC. It translates to CASSQAGWAGLYEQYF.

This chain connects TRBV7-2 to TRBJ2-7; maybe TRBD2 (6 bases). Germline V gene sequence: CDR1 SGHTA, CDR2 FQGNSA. V lost 5 bases to trimming and J lost 5 bases, with 31 bases between them. The CDR3 totals 19 residues. Written as DNA, the CDR3 is TGTGCCAGCAGCCCCCACCCACAGATCTTTTCGGGAGCTAGGAACGAGCAGTACTTC. It yields the protein CASSPHPQIFSGARNEQYF.

V is TRBV19 and J is TRBJ1-1; D is undetermined. The CDR3 is made up of 14 amino acids. Germline values: CDR1 LNHDA, CDR2 SQIVND (reference sequence). V lost 3 bases, J lost 3 bases, and 11 bases lay in between. The CDR3 protein is CASSIASRYTEAFF. CDR3 sequence (DNA): TGTGCCAGTAGTATCGCATCCCGGTACACTGAAGCTTTCTTT.

In the case of this clone: The same CDR3 is also encoded by other DNA sequences in this sample. This chain links TRBV19 with TRBJ1-5; 7 bases align to TRBD1. This CDR3 is 13 amino acids long. V lost 5 bases, J lost 7 bases, and 5 bases stayed unmatched. Germline V gene sequence: CDR1 LNHDA, CDR2 SQIVND (reference sequence). CDR3 DNA: TGTGCCAGTAGTCGAGGGGGCGGGCAGCCCCAGCATTTT. Its protein product is CASSRGGGQPQHF.

The CDR3 spells CASTRGPPSNQPQHF. CDR3 DNA sequence: TGTGCCAGCACCCGGGGACCGCCTAGCAATCAGCCCCAGCATTTT. The genes are TRBV2 and TRBJ1-5; TRBD1 might be the D (5 bases). Trimming removed 7 bases at V and 0 bases at J, with 13 bases between. The CDR3 contains 15 residues. CDR1 and CDR2 (germline): SNHLY, FYNNEI.

V gene TRBV6-1 combines with J gene TRBJ2-5; maybe TRBD1 (5 bases). Deletions cut 4 bases from V and 2 bases from J, with 23 bases between. The CDR3 length is 18 residues. CDR1 MNHNS and CDR2 SASEGT come from the germline V gene. CDR3 loop: CASSGSRGSQLRQETQYF. CDR3 DNA sequence: TGTGCCAGCAGTGGTTCTAGGGGATCCCAGCTACGACAAGAGACCCAGTACTTC.

The chain is built from TRBV18 and TRBJ2-1, with D hard to call. Germline loops: CDR1 KGHSH, CDR2 LQKENI. The length of the CDR3 is 13 residues. V lost 9 bases and J 2 bases, leaving 11 bases between the germline ends. CDR3 bases: TGTGCCAGTTCGACGGTCACCTACAATGAGCAGTTCTTC. This translates into CASSTVTYNEQFF.